A single sample gave rise to the 2 T cell receptor beta chains below, sequenced in a study of T cells in Graves' hyperthyroidism and ophthalmopathy. From RNA transcripts, TCR beta CDR3 regions were amplified. The HTBI primer set drove a first-round RT-PCR of the TCR CDR3. A single record per CDR3 protein comes from TCRdb applying MiXCR to the multiplex PCR reads. There are roughly 350,000 distinct CDR3 sequences in the sample; more than 14% occur only once, and about 20% lies in the top ten. Material for sequencing was blood. The receptors derive from a woman aged 25 to 39 with Graves' ophthalmopathy.

The sample holds many counts of this clonotype. This rearrangement joins TRBV28 to TRBJ1-1, with D possibly TRBD1 on 6 matching bases. Germline V gives CDR1 MDHEN, CDR2 SYDVKM. This CDR3 has 12 amino acids. V gave up 2 bases and J gave up 11 bases, with 12 bases separating them. The CDR3 DNA is TGTGCCAGCAGTTTACTACAGGGTAGGGCTTTCTTT. It encodes CASSLLQGRAFF.

This clonotype was seen a few times. The chain couples TRBV29-1 to TRBJ1-1, with D tentatively TRBD1 (5 bases). This CDR3 is built from 13 residues. Per the germline V gene, CDR1 is SQVTM and CDR2 is ANQGSEA. The V end lost 4 bases, the J end lost 11 bases, and 20 bases lay between the germline ends. CDR3 residues: CSVAGRLNVGAFF. Written as DNA, the CDR3 is TGCAGCGTTGCAGGGCGTCTTAACGTGGGGGCTTTCTTT.